The 9 T cell receptor beta chains below were found in one sample sequenced in a study of blood T cell repertoires in COVID-19. Measured with immunoSEQ multiplex PCR; TCRdb has only the in-frame clones, and not every one. The data hold around 370,000 clones, with about 88% observed a single time. Sequencing was carried out using peripheral blood. These receptors all come from a woman between 70 and 85 years old with COVID-19, enrolled during active disease.

V and J are TRBV5-1 and TRBJ2-3; TRBD1 is a possible D gene (6 bases). Trimming took off 0 bases at V and 5 bases at J, with 13 bases between the two ends. The CDR3 contains 15 residues. Germline V gene lookup returns CDR1 SGHRS and CDR2 YFSETQ. The CDR3 spells CASSLVGQRGDTQYF. Written as DNA, the CDR3 is TGCGCCAGCAGCTTGGTAGGACAGAGGGGAGATACGCAGTATTTT.

This clone was picked up one time. The chain is built from TRBV7-9 and TRBJ2-7, with 10 bases matching TRBD2. The germline CDR1 and CDR2 sequences are SEHNR and FQNEAQ (reference sequence). Trimming at V came to 5 bases and at J to 7 bases, leaving 14 bases not matched to a gene. The CDR3 is made up of 16 amino acids. The CDR3 region is CASSGPLSGGAGEQYF. CDR3 nucleotide sequence: TGTGCCAGCAGCGGACCCCTCAGCGGGGGGGCGGGTGAGCAGTACTTC.

The chain links TRBV9 to TRBJ2-3, with a weak D call TRBD1 (5 bases). Germline lookup yields CDR1 SGDLS and CDR2 YYNGEE. V gave up 0 bases and J gave up 1 base, with 9 bases separating them. CDR3 length equals 15 residues. The CDR3 sequence is CASSVEGRGTDTQYF. The CDR3 DNA is TGTGCCAGCAGCGTAGAAGGCAGGGGCACAGATACGCAGTATTTT.

The genes are TRBV19 and TRBJ2-5; 10 positions match TRBD1. The CDR3 runs to 15 residues. Looked up from germline, CDR1 is LNHDA and CDR2 is SQIVND (reference sequence). J was trimmed by 6 bases and V by 2 bases; bases with no gene match: 6. CDR3 residues: CASSIPGTGEQTQYF. The CDR3, as DNA: TGTGCCAGTAGTATACCAGGGACAGGGGAACAGACCCAGTACTTC.

In its sample, this clone was seen a few times. This chain connects TRBV29-1 to TRBJ1-6, with 7 bases lining up with TRBD1. The length of the CDR3 is 12 residues. The trim removed 7 bases at V and 6 bases at J, leaving 3 bases unmatched. CDR1 SQVTM and CDR2 ANQGSEA come from the germline V gene. The CDR3 here is CSAGTANSPLHF. The DNA for the CDR3 is TGCAGCGCGGGGACAGCTAATTCACCCCTCCACTTT.

The chain combines TRBV24-1 with TRBJ2-1, with D perhaps matching TRBD2 (6 bases). The germline V gene encodes CDR1 KGHDR and CDR2 SFDVKD. This CDR3 contains 12 residues. The V and J ends lost 5 bases and 10 bases respectively, with 11 bases between them. CDR3 coding DNA: TGTGCCACCAGTGGGGCGGGGAGGGAGCAGTTCTTC. The encoded protein is CATSGAGREQFF.

V gene TRBV9 combines with J gene TRBJ2-3; 8 bases are a match to TRBD2. The CDR3 is 15 amino acids. V trimming: 1 base; J trimming: 4 bases; junction bases outside the gene matches: 5. Looked up from germline, CDR1 is SGDLS and CDR2 is YYNGEE. CDR3 nucleotides: TGTGCCAGCAGCGTACACGGGGGGGCAGCAGATACGCAGTATTTT. Encoded protein: CASSVHGGAADTQYF.

The rearrangement uses TRBV28 and TRBJ2-3; 16 nucleotides align to TRBD2. The CDR3 sequence is 18 residues long. Per the germline V gene, CDR1 is MDHEN and CDR2 is SYDVKM. V trimming: 5 bases; J trimming: 4 bases; junction bases outside the gene matches: 9. CDR3 sequence: CASSPGGLAGGQADTQYF. In DNA, the CDR3 is TGTGCCAGCAGTCCGGGGGGACTAGCGGGGGGGCAGGCAGATACGCAGTATTTT. Filled out from reference TRBV28 and TRBJ2-3, the complete variable domain reads DVKVTQSSRYLVKRTGEKVFLECVQDMDHENMFWYRQDPGLGLRLIYFSYDVKMKEKGDIPEGYSVSREKKERFSLILESASTNQTSMYLCASSPGGLAGGQADTQYFGPGTRLTVL.

The chain recombines TRBV27 with TRBJ1-2; perhaps TRBD1 as D (6 bases). The germline gives CDR1 MNHEY, CDR2 SMNVEV (reference sequence). Trimming shortened V by 5 bases and J by 3 bases, and 13 bases separated the two germline ends. The CDR3 extends over 14 amino acids. Written as DNA, the CDR3 is TGTGCCAGCAGTGTAGGGGGAGAGTACTATGGCTACACCTTC. Translation: CASSVGGEYYGYTF.